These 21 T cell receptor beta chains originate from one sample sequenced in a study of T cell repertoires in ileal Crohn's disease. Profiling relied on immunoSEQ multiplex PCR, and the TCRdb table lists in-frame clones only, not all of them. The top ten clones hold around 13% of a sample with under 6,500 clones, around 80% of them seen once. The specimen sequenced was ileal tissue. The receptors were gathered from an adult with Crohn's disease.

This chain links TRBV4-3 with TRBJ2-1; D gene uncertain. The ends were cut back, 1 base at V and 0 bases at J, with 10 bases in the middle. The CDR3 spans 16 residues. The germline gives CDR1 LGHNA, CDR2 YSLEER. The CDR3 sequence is CASSQGVGASYNEQFF. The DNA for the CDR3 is TGCGCCAGCAGCCAAGGAGTTGGAGCCTCCTACAATGAGCAGTTCTTC.

The CDR3 DNA sequence: TGCGCCAGCAGCACGCGCCGTGCGGGCCCTGGGGGGTATACGCAGTATTTT. This gives the protein CASSTRRAGPGGYTQYF. J is TRBJ2-3 and V is TRBV5-1, with a tentative D call TRBD2 (6 bases). Trimming stripped 4 bases from V and 7 bases from J, with 25 bases between. CDR3 size: 17 residues. Germline V gene sequence: CDR1 SGHRS, CDR2 YFSETQ. Supplemented by reference TRBV5-1 and TRBJ2-3, the full variable domain reads KAGVTQTPRYLIKTRGQQVTLSCSPISGHRSVSWYQQTPGQGLQFLFEYFSETQRNKGNFPGRFSGRQFSNSRSEMNVSTLELGDSALYLCASSTRRAGPGGYTQYFGPGTRLTVL.

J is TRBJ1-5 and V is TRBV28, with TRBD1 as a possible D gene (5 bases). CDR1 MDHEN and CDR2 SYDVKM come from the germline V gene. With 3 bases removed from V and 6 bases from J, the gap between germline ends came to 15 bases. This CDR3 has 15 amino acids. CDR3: CASSFQSGGGQPQHF. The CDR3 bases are TGTGCCAGCAGTTTTCAATCGGGGGGAGGTCAGCCCCAGCATTTT.

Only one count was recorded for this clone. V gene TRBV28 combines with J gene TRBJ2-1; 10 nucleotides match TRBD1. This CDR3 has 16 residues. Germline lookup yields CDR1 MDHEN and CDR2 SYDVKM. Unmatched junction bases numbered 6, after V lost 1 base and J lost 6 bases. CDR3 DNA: TGTGCCAGCAGTTTATCGGGGACAGGGGTATCCAATGAGCAGTTCTTC. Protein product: CASSLSGTGVSNEQFF.

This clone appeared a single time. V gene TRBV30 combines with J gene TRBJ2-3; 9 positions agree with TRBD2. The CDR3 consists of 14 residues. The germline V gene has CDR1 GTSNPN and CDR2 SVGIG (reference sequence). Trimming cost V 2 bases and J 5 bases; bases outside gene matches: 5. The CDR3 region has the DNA TGTGCCTGGAGTAGTAGCGGGAGTAGAGATACGCAGTATTTT. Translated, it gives CAWSSSGSRDTQYF.

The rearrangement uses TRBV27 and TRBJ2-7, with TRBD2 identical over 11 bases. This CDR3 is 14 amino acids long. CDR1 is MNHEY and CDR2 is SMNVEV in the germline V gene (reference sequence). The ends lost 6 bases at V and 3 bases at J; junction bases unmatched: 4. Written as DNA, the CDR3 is TGTGCCAGCAGAAGGACTAGCGGGTTCTACGAGCAGTACTTC. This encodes CASRRTSGFYEQYF.

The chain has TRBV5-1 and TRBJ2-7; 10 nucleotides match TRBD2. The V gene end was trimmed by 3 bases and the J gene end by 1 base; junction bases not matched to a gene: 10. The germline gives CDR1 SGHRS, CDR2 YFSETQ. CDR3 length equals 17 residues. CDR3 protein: CASSSPGSGLASYEQYF. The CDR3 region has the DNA TGCGCCAGCAGCTCGCCAGGTTCGGGACTAGCGTCCTACGAGCAGTACTTC.

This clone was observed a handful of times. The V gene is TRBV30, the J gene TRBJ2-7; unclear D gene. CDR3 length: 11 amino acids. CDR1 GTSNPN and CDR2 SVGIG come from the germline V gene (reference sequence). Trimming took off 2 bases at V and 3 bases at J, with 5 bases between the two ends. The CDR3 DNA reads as TGTGCCTGGAGTAAGAGCTACGAGCAGTACTTC. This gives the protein CAWSKSYEQYF.

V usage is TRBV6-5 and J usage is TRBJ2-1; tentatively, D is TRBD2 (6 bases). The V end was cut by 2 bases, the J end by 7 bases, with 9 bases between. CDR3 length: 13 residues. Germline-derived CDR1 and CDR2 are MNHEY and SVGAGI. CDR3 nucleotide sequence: TGTGCCAGCAGTTACCTTGGAGGGAATGAGCAGTTCTTC. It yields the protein CASSYLGGNEQFF.

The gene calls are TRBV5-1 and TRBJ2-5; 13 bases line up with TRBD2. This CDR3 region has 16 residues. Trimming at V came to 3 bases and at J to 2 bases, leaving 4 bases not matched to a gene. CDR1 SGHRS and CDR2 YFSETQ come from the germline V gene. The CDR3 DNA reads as TGCGCCAGCAGCTCCGGGGGACTAGCGGGGCAAGAGACCCAGTACTTC. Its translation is CASSSGGLAGQETQYF.

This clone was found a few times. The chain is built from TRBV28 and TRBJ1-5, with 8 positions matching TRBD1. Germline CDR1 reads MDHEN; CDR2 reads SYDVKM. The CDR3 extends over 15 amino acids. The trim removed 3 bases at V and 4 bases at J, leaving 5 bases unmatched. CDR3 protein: CASSFSGGRNQPQHF. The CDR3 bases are TGTGCCAGCAGTTTTTCAGGGGGCCGGAATCAGCCCCAGCATTTT.

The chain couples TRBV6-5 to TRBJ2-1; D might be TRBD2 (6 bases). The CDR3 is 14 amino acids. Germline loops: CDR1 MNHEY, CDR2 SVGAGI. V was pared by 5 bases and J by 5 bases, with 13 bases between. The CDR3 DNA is TGTGCCAGCAGTCGGCAGACTAGTAACAATGAGCAGTTCTTC. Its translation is CASSRQTSNNEQFF.

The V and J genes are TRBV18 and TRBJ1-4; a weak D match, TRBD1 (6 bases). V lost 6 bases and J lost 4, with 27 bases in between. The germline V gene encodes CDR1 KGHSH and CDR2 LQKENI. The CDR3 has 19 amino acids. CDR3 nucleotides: TGTGCCAGCTCCCCTAAAAGAGCCCCCGGACAGATGAATAATGAAAAACTGTTTTTT. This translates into CASSPKRAPGQMNNEKLFF.

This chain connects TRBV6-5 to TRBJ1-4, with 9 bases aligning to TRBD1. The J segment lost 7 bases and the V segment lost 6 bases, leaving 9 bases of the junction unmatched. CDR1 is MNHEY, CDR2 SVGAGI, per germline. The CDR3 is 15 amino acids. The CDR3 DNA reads TGTGCCAGCAGCATTGCCGACAGGGGGAGTGAAAAACTGTTTTTT. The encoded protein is CASSIADRGSEKLFF.

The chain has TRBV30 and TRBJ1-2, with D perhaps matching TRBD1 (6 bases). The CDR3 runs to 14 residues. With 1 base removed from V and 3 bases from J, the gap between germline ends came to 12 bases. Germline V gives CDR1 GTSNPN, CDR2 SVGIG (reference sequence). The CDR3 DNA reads TGTGCCTGGAGTGCACAGGGCCGTTACTATGGCTACACCTTC. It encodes CAWSAQGRYYGYTF. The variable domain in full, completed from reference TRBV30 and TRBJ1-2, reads SQTIHQWPATLVQPVGSPLSLECTVEGTSNPNLYWYRQAAGRGLQLLFYSVGIGQISSEVPQNLSASRPQDRQFILSSKKLLLSDSGFYLCAWSAQGRYYGYTFGSGTRLTVV.

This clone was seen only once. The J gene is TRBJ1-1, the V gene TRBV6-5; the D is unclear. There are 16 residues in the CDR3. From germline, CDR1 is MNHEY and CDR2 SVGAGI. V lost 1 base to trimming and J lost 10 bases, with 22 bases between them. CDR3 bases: TGTGCCAGCAGTTACTTTCCACAGATGCCGGGAGGTCGAGCTTTCTTT. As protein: CASSYFPQMPGGRAFF.

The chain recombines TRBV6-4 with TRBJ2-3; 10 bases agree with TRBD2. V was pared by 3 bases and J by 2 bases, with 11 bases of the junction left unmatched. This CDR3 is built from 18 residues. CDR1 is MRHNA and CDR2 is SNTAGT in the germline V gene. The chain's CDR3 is CASSEDAASGGNTDTQYF. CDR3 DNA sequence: TGTGCCAGCAGTGAAGATGCGGCTAGCGGGGGCAACACAGATACGCAGTATTTT.

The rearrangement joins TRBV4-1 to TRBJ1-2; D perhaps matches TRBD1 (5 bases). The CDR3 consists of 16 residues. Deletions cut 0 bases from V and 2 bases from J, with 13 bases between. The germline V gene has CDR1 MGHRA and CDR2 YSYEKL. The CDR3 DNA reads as TGCGCCAGCAGCCAAGATGTGGTAGACAGAAACTATGGCTACACCTTC. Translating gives CASSQDVVDRNYGYTF.

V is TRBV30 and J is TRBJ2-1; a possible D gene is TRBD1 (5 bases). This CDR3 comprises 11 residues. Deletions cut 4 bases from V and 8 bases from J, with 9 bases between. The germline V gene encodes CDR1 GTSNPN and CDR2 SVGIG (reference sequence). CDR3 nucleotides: TGTGCCTGGAATAGGGGCTATGAGCAGTTCTTC. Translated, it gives CAWNRGYEQFF.

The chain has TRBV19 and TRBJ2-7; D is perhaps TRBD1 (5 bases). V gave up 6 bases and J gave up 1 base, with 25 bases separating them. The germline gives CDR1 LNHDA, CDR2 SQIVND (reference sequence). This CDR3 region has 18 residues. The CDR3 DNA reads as TGTGCCAGTAGCCCCCTTGGGCGCCGAGACAGCGCGTCCTACGAGCAGTACTTC. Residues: CASSPLGRRDSASYEQYF. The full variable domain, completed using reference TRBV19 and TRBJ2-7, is DGGITQSPKYLFRKEGQNVTLSCEQNLNHDAMYWYRQDPGQGLRLIYYSQIVNDFQKGDIAEGYSVSREKKESFPLTVTSAQKNPTAFYLCASSPLGRRDSASYEQYFGPGTRLTVT.

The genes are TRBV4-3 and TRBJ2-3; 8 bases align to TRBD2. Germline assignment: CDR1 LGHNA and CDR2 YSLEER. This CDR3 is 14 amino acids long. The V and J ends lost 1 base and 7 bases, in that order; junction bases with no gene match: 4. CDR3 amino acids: CASSQAGGGYTQYF. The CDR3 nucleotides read TGCGCCAGCAGCCAAGCGGGGGGGGGATATACGCAGTATTTT.